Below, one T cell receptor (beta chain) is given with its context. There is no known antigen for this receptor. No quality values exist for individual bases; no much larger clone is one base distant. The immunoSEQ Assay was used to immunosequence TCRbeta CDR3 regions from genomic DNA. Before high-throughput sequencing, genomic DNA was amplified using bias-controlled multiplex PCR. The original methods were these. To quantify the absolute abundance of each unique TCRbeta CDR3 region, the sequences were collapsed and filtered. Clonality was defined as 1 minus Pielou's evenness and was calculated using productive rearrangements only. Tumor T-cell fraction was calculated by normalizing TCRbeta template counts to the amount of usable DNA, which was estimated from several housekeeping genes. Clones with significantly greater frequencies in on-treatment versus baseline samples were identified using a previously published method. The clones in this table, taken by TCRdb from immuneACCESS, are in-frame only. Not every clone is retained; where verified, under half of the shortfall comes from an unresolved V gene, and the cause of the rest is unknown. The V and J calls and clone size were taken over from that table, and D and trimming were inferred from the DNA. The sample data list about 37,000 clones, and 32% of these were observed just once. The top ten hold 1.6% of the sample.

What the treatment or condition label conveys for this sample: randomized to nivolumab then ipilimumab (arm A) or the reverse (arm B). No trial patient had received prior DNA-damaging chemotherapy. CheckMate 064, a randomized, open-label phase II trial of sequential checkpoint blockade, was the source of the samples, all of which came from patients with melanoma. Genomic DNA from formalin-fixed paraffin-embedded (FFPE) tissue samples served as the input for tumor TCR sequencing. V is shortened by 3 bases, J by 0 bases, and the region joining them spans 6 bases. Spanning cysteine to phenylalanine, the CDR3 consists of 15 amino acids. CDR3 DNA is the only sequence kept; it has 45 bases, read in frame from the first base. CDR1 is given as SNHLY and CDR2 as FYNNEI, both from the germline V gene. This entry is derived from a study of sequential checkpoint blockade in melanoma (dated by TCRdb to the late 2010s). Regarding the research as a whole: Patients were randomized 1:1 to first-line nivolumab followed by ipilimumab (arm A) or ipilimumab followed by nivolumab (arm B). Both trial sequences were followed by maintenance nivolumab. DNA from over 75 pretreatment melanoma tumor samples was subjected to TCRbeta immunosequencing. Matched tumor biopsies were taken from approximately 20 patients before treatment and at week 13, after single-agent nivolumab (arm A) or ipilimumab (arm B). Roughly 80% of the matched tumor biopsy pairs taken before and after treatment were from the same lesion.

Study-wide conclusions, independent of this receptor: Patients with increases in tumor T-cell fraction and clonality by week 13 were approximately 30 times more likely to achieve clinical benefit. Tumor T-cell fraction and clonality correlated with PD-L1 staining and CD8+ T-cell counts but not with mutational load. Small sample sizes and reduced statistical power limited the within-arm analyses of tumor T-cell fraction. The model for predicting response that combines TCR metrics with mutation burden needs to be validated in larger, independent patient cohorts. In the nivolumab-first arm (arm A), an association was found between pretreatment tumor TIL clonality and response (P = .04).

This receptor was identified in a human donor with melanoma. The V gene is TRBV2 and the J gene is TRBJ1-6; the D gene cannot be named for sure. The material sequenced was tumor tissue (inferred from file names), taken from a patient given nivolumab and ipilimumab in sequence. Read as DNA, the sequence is TGTGCCAGCAGTGACGGAAGCTCCTATAATTCACCCCTCCACTTT. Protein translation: CASSDGSSYNSPLHF.